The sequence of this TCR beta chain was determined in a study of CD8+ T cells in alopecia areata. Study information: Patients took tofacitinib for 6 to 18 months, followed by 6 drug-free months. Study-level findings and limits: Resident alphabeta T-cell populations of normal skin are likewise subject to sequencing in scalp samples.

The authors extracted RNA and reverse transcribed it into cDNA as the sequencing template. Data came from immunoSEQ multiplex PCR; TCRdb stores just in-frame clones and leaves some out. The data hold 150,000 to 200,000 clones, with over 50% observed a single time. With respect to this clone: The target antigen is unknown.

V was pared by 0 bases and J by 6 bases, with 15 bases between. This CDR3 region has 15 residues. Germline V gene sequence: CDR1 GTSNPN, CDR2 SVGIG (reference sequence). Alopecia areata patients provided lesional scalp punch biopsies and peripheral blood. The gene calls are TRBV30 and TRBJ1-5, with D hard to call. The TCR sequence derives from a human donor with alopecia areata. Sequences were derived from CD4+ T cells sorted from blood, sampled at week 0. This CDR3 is CAWSVRPLGGQPQHF. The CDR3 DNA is TGTGCCTGGAGTGTACGTCCGTTGGGAGGTCAGCCCCAGCATTTT.